Sequencing of this TCR beta chain was carried out in a study of cytomegalovirus exposure and HLA in healthy donors. Study-wide points: One variant, a missense change in DCLRE1C, was linked in a later analysis to TCR beta V- and J-gene trimming. Roughly even sequencing depth across donors was the assumption behind the presence/absence analyses.

For this clone: What it binds is not known.

The PCR ran on 60 Vbeta and 13 Jbeta primers. The method was immunoSEQ multiplex PCR; TCRdb's version includes in-frame clones alone and lacks a portion of them. The sample records about 160,000 clones, around 72% being singletons. V lost 6 bases, J lost 0 bases, and 6 bases lay in between. The V gene's germline CDR1 is MNHEY and CDR2 SVGAGI. This CDR3 is 13 amino acids long. The sequence derives from a female donor in good health and CMV-seronegative. Sequencing was performed on PBMCs. J is TRBJ1-3 and V is TRBV6-5; D is undetermined. The CDR3 spells CASSTGSGNTIYF. In DNA form, the CDR3 reads TGTGCCAGCAGCACGGGCTCTGGAAACACCATATATTTT.